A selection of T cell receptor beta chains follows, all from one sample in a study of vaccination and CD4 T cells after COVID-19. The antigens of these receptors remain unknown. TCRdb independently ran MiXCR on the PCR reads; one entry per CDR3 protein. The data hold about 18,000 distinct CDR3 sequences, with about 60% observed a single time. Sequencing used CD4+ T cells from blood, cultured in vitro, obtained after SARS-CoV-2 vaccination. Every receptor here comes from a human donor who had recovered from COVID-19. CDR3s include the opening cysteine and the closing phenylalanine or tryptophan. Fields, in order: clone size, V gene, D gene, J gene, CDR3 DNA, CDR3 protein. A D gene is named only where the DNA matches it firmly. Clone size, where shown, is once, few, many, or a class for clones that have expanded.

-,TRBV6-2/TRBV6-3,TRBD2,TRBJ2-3,TGTGCCAGCAGTTACTGGGGTCTAGCGGGGGGCCAAAGCACAGATACGCAGTATTTT,CASSYWGLAGGQSTDTQYF
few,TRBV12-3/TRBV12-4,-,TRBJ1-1,TGTGCCAGCAGTCTGCTCCGGGACACTGAAGCTTTCTTT,CASSLLRDTEAFF
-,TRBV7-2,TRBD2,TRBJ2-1,TGTGCCAGCAAGGGGACTAGCGGTAACAATGAGCAGTTCTTC,CASKGTSGNNEQFF
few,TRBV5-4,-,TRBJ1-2,TGTGCCAGCAGCTTACTCCGAGGGACTGGCAGTAACTATGGCTACACCTTC,CASSLLRGTGSNYGYTF
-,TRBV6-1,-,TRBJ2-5,TGTGCCAGCAGCAGCACGGCAGAGACCCAGTACTTC,CASSSTAETQYF
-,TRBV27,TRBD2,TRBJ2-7,TGTGCCAGCACAACCCTCCCGGGACTAGCGGGGGAGCAGTACTTC,CASTTLPGLAGEQYF
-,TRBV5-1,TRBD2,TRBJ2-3,TGCGCCAGTAGCCCAGGACTAGCCCCAGATACGCAGTATTTT,CASSPGLAPDTQYF
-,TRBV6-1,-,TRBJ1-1,TGTGCCAGCAGTGTACGGCTGAACACTGAAGCTTTCTTT,CASSVRLNTEAFF
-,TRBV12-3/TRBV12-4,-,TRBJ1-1,TGTGCCAGCATTACCAGGGGCCTCATGAACACTGAAGCTTTCTTT,CASITRGLMNTEAFF
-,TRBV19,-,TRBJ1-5,TGTGCCAGTAGGATACGAGGGAGCAATCAGCCCCAGCATTTT,CASRIRGSNQPQHF
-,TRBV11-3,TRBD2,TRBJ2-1,TGTGCCAGCACTTCGACTAGCGGGGGGGCGAGTGAGCAGTTCTTC,CASTSTSGGASEQFF
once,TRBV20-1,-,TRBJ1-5,TGCAGTGCTCTAATACCCAATCAGCCCCAGCATTTT,CSALIPNQPQHF
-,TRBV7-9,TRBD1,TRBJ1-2,TGTGCCAGCAGCAACGACAGGGGTGGTGGCTACACCTTC,CASSNDRGGGYTF
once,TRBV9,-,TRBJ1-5,TGTGCCAGCAGCGTAGAAGGATATCAGCCCCAGCATTTT,CASSVEGYQPQHF
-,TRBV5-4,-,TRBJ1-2,TGTGCCAGCAGCTTGGACAGCACTAACTATGGCTACACCTTC,CASSLDSTNYGYTF
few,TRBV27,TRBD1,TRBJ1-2,TGTGCCAGCCGGACAGGGACTAACTATGGCTACACCTTC,CASRTGTNYGYTF
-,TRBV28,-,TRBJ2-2,TGTGCCAGCAGATACGCGACGGCCGGGGAGCTGTTTTTT,CASRYATAGELFF
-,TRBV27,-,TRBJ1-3,TGTGCCAGCAGTGAAACAGGCACACCTTCTGGAAACACCATATATTTT,CASSETGTPSGNTIYF
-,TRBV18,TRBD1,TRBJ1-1,TGTGCCAGCAACCCAGGGGGGAACACTGAAGCTTTCTTT,CASNPGGNTEAFF
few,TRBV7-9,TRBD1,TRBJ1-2,TGTGCCAGCAGCTTTCCCGGACAGGGGGCTTTCTACACCTTC,CASSFPGQGAFYTF
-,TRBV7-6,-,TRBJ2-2,TGTGCCAGCAGCTTAGCGATCCGTCTTACCGGGGAGCTGTTTTTT,CASSLAIRLTGELFF
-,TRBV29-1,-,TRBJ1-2,TGCAGCCCATTTGGTTCGGAGGGCTACACCTTC,CSPFGSEGYTF
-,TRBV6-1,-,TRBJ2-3,TGTGCCAGCAAGTACGGACGCACAGATACGCAGTATTTT,CASKYGRTDTQYF
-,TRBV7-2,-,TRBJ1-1,TGTGCCAGCAGCTTAGAGGCAGGGCCGAACACTGAAGCTTTCTTT,CASSLEAGPNTEAFF
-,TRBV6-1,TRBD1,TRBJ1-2,TGTGCCAGCAGTCCTTCCCGGGCAGGGGGGGATGGCTACACCTTC,CASSPSRAGGDGYTF
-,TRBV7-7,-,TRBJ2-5,TGTGCCAGCAGCTTCAGGGGAAGTGAGGAGACCCAGTACTTC,CASSFRGSEETQYF
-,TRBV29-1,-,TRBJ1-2,TGCAGCGTTAGCATACCTGGCTACACCTTC,CSVSIPGYTF
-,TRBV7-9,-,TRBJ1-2,TGTGCCAGCAGCTTAGCGACGGGGAACTATGGCTACACCTTC,CASSLATGNYGYTF
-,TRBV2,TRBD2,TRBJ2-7,TGTGCCAGCGGAGGGACTAGCGGGTACCACGAGCAGTACTTC,CASGGTSGYHEQYF
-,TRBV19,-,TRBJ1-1,TGTGCCAGTAGTATGGGTTTACGTAACACTGAAGCTTTCTTT,CASSMGLRNTEAFF
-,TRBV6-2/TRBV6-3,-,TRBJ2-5,TGTGCCAGCACCAAAATCGGGGAGACCCAGTACTTC,CASTKIGETQYF
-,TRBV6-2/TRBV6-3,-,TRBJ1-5,TGTGCCAGCACTCCCGCAGGGTCCTTCAATCAGCCCCAGCATTTT,CASTPAGSFNQPQHF
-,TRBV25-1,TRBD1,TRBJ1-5,TGTGCCAGCAGAGGACAGGGGAGCAATCAGCCCCAGCATTTT,CASRGQGSNQPQHF
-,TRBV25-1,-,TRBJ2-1,TGTGCCAGCAGTGAATACGGTCGCACCCTCCTTTCCTACAATGAGCAGTTCTTC,CASSEYGRTLLSYNEQFF
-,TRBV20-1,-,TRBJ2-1,TGCAGTGCTAGCGGGGACGCATACAATGAGCAGTTCTTC,CSASGDAYNEQFF
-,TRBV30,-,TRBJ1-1,TGTGCCTGGGGGGAACACAACACTGAAGCTTTCTTT,CAWGEHNTEAFF
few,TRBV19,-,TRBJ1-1,TGTGCCAGTACCATGGGGGCGAACACTGAAGCTTTCTTT,CASTMGANTEAFF
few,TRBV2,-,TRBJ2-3,TGTGCCAGCAGTGAGTGGGATACAGATACGCAGTATTTT,CASSEWDTDTQYF
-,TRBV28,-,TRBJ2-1,TGTGCCAGCAGTTCCTCTAGCGTGAATCTGTTCTTC,CASSSSSVNLFF
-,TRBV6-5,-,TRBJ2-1,TGTGCCAGCAGTTTCGCCAGGGGGGGGAATGAGCAGTTCTTC,CASSFARGGNEQFF
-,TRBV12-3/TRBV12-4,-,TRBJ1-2,TGTGCCAGCAGACTCTCGGTAGCGGGCGGCTACACCTTC,CASRLSVAGGYTF
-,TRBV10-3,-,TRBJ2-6,TGTGCCATCTCCTTAACTGATCTCTCTGGGGCCAACGTCCTGACTTTC,CAISLTDLSGANVLTF
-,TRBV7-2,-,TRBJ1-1,TGTGCCAGCCTCGAACGGGTCAGGGGCTCTGAAGCTTTCTTT,CASLERVRGSEAFF
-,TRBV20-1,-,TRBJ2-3,TGCAGTGCCCTAAGTGGGCGAAACACAGATACGCAGTATTTT,CSALSGRNTDTQYF
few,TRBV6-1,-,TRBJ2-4,TGTGCCAGCACCTTGGAGGGAGTGGGCAAAAACATTCAGTACTTC,CASTLEGVGKNIQYF
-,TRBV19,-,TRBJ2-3,TGTGCCAGTAGTATAGGTGGTCAGGCTAGCGCAGATACGCAGTATTTT,CASSIGGQASADTQYF
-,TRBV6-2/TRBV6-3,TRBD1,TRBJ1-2,TGTGCCAGCAGTTACTCACAGGGGGATGGCTACACCTTC,CASSYSQGDGYTF
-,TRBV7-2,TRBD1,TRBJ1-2,TGTGCCAGCAGCTTAGCTAAGGGGGCGAGTGGCTACACCTTC,CASSLAKGASGYTF
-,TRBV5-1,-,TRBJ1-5,TGCGCCAGCAGCTTAAACCCCCCGACAGATAGCAATCAGCCCCAGCATTTT,CASSLNPPTDSNQPQHF
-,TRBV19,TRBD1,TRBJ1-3,TGTGCCAGTAGGGAGGACAGGATCTCTGGAAACACCATATATTTT,CASREDRISGNTIYF
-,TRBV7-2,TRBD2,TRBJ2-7,TGTGCCAGCAGCTTAGTTGGTCCAACTAGCGGGGGCTCCTACGAGCAGTACTTC,CASSLVGPTSGGSYEQYF
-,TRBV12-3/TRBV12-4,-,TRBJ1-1,TGTGCCAGCAGTTTAAACGGCCCGAACACTGAAGCTTTCTTT,CASSLNGPNTEAFF
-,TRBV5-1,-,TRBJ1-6,TGCGCCAGCAGCCCTTCGGGGTTAGTGTCACCCCTCCACTTT,CASSPSGLVSPLHF
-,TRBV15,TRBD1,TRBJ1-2,TGTGCCACCAGCAGAGACAGGGGGTATTATGGCTACACCTTC,CATSRDRGYYGYTF
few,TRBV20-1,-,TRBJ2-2,TGCAGTGCTATATGGGGGGGCCAGGGCACCGGGGAGCTGTTTTTT,CSAIWGGQGTGELFF
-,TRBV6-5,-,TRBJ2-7,TGTGCCAGCAGTTCCCCTCCCCGGGGCGACGAGCAGTACTTC,CASSSPPRGDEQYF
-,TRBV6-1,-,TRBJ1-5,TGTGCCAGCTCCGGGGGGAGCAATCAGCCCCAGCATTTT,CASSGGSNQPQHF
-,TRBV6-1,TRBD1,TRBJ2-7,TGTGCCAGCAGAACCGGGACAGGCCACGAGCAGTACTTC,CASRTGTGHEQYF
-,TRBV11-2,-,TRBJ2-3,TGTGCCAGCAGCTCGACGACTCATACGCAGTATTTT,CASSSTTHTQYF